One TCR beta chain is described in this entry. Its antigen is unknown. Investigators isolated RNA and reverse transcribed it into cDNA to act as the sequencing template. Only in-frame clones appear in the TCRdb table, and some are missing; sequencing was by immunoSEQ multiplex PCR. This table has about 20,000 clones, around 67% appearing once. This sample stems from a study of CD8+ T cells in alopecia areata. Broader study findings: There were also resident alphabeta T cells of normal skin sequenced in scalp samples.

Trimming took 6 bases from V and 3 from J, leaving 7 bases between them. Germline CDR1 is DFQATT and CDR2 is SNEGSKA (reference sequence). The length of the CDR3 is 11 residues. CD4+ cells of roughly five patients were further sorted as CD25+CD127-. Collected material from alopecia areata patients comprised lesional scalp punch biopsies and peripheral blood. The clonotype comes from a human donor with alopecia areata. Material for sequencing was CD4+ Tregs sorted from blood. The gene calls are TRBV20-1 and TRBJ2-3; D is ambiguous. Here the CDR3 DNA reads TGCAGTGCCCCTATGACAGATACGCAGTATTTT. Translating gives CSAPMTDTQYF.